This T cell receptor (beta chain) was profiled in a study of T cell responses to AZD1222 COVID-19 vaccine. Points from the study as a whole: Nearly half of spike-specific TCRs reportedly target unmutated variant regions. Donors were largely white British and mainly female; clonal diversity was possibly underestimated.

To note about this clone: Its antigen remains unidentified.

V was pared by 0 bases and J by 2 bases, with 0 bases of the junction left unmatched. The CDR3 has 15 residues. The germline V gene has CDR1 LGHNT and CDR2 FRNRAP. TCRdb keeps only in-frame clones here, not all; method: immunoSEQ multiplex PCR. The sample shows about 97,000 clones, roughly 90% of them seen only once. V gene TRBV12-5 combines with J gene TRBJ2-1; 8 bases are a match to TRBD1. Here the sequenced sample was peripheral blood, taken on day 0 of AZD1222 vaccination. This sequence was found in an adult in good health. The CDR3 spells CASGLVQGAYNEQFF. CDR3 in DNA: TGTGCTAGTGGTTTGGTACAGGGGGCCTACAATGAGCAGTTCTTC.